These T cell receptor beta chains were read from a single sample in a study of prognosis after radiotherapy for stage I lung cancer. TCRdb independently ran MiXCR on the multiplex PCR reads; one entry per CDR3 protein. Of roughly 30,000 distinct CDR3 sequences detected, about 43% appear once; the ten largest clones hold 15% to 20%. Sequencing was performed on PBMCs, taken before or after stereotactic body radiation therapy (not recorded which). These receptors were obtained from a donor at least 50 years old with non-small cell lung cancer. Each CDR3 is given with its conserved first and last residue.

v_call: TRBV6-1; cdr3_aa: CASSEEGPSYEQYF
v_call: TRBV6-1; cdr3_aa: CASRSGVDEQFF
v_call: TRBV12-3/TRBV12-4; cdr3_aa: CASSLRIQGASYEQYF
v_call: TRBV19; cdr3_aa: CASSIGRQTQYF
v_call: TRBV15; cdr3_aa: CATSREQGSSYEQYF
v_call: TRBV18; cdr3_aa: CASSPPWGSNEQFF
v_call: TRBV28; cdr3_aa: CASSFRGAGQGASDTQYF
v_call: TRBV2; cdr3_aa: CASILDGSDYGYTF
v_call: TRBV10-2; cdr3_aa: CASSRGQGALEQYF
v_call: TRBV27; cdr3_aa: CASSSLQWSDGYTF
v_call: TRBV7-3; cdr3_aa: CASSLTAGASHNEQFF
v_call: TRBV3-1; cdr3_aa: CASTLGQGSSGNTIYF
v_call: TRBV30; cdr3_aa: CAWSEGLAGEGDQCF
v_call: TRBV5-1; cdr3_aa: CASSLEGEQYF
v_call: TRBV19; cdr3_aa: CASSVGLAGAFQETQYF
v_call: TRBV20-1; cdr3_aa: CSARGDRGLDEQFF
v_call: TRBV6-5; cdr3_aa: CASSWRTGDTENYEQYF
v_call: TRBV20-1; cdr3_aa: CSARDLRRATLHF
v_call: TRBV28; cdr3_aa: CASSSNSLRGTSSYYQYF
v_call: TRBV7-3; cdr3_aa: CASSLRGTDGANVLTF
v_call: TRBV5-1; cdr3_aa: CASSLGGGADTEAFF
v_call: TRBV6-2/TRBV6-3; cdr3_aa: CASSPTSATQYF